One sample yielded the 16 T cell receptor beta chains listed below, sequenced in a study of blood T cell repertoires in COVID-19. The table came from immunoSEQ multiplex PCR; TCRdb's copy has only in-frame clones and leaves some out. Of approximately 250,000 clones listed, under 90% are singletons. Input material: PBMCs or T cells enriched from blood (not recorded which). The receptors were sampled from a young man with acute COVID-19.

The rearrangement uses TRBV21-1 and TRBJ2-5; the table gives TRBD1 as D, unverified against the DNA. TRBV21-1 is annotated as a pseudogene. The CDR3 is 11 residues long. The CDR3 is CASVTRETQYF. The DNA for the CDR3 is TGTGCCAGCGTCACACGAGAGACCCAGTACTTC.

Details on this clone: At one of its ends the junction is not consistent with the germline gene, which may arise from a read error. V usage is TRBV5-1 and J usage is TRBJ1-6; 7 nucleotides line up with TRBD1. The CDR3 loop spans 16 amino acids. The germline V gene encodes CDR1 SGHRS and CDR2 YFSETQ. The CDR3 loop reads CASSLADRAGHSPLHF. CDR3 nucleotides: TGTGCCAGCAGCTTGGCAGACAGGGCGGGCCATTCACCCCTCCACTTT. Looking up the rest from reference TRBV5-1 and TRBJ1-6 gives the full variable domain: KAGVTQTPRYLIKTRGQQVTLSCSPISGHRSVSWYQQTPGQGLQFLFEYFSETQRNKGNFPGRFSGRQFSNSRSEMNVSTLELGDSALYLCASSLADRAGHSPLHFGNGTRLTVT.

The rearrangement links TRBV3-1 (or the pseudogene TRBV3-2) to TRBJ1-3; a weak D match, TRBD1 (6 bases). CDR1 is LGHDT, CDR2 YNNKEL, per germline (reference sequence). V dropped 2 bases and J dropped 2 bases, with 10 bases sitting between them. This CDR3 has 15 amino acids. CDR3 bases: TGTGCCAGCAGCCAAACACAGGGTCCTGGAAACACCATATATTTT. Amino acids: CASSQTQGPGNTIYF.

The chain links TRBV19 to TRBJ2-3; D might be TRBD2 (5 bases). This CDR3 region has 14 residues. Trimming pared 4 bases from V and 0 bases from J, leaving 8 bases between. Germline CDR1 reads LNHDA; CDR2 reads SQIVND (reference sequence). The CDR3 DNA is TGTGCCAGTAGTACGGGGTTCAGCACAGATACGCAGTATTTT. Amino acids: CASSTGFSTDTQYF.

The CDR3 region has the DNA TGTGCCAGCACTCCCGTCGGGACAGGGGCCAAAAACATTCAGTACTTC. Translated: CASTPVGTGAKNIQYF. V is TRBV28 and J is TRBJ2-4, with TRBD1 matching 9 bases. Germline V gene sequence: CDR1 MDHEN, CDR2 SYDVKM. V lost 7 bases to trimming and J lost 1 base; unmatched junction nucleotides: 8. The length of the CDR3 is 16 residues.

The chain carries TRBV11-3 and TRBJ1-3; 7 bases line up with TRBD1. V was pared by 1 base and J by 0 bases, with 6 bases of the junction left unmatched. Germline CDR1 and CDR2: SGHNT and YENEEA. The CDR3 has 17 residues. CDR3 loop: CASSLVGTARSGNTIYF. The CDR3 DNA reads as TGTGCCAGCAGCTTAGTCGGGACAGCACGCTCTGGAAACACCATATATTTT.

The genes are TRBV6-5 and TRBJ1-1, with 9 positions matching TRBD1. Per the germline V gene, CDR1 is MNHEY and CDR2 is SVGAGI. Unmatched junction bases numbered 5, after V lost 8 bases and J lost 1 base. The CDR3 contains 14 residues. The CDR3 DNA reads TGTGCCAGCCGCGGACAGGGGCGGAACACTGAAGCTTTCTTT. This encodes CASRGQGRNTEAFF.

The chain combines TRBV5-5 with TRBJ1-2, with D possibly TRBD1 on 6 matching bases. CDR1 is SGHKS and CDR2 is YYEKEE in the germline V gene (reference sequence). Trimming left V 4 bases short and J 4 bases short, with 8 bases between. CDR3 length: 12 amino acids. CDR3 amino acids: CASSPDSYGYTF. CDR3 DNA: TGTGCCAGCAGCCCGGACAGCTATGGCTACACCTTC. The full variable domain, with the rest looked up from reference TRBV5-5 and TRBJ1-2, is DAGVTQSPTHLIKTRGQQVTLRCSPISGHKSVSWYQQVLGQGPQFIFQYYEKEERGRGNFPDRFSARQFPNYSSELNVNALLLGDSALYLCASSPDSYGYTFGSGTRLTVV.

The rearrangement links TRBV4-1 to TRBJ1-4; D is uncertain. V lost 1 base and J 2 bases, leaving 8 bases between the germline ends. The CDR3 length is 15 residues. Germline CDR1 reads MGHRA; CDR2 reads YSYEKL. The CDR3 protein is CASSQGSGTNEKLFF. CDR3 in DNA: TGCGCCAGCAGCCAAGGATCCGGGACTAATGAAAAACTGTTTTTT.

The rearrangement joins TRBV10-3 to TRBJ2-7; 13 bases agree with TRBD2. With V trimmed by 6 bases and J by 2 bases, 19 bases remained unmatched. Germline CDR1 reads ENHRY; CDR2 reads SYGVKD. This CDR3 has 20 amino acids. The CDR3 sequence: CAIRRTLLTSGGDKTYEQYV. DNA for the CDR3: TGTGCCATCAGGCGTACCCTATTAACTAGCGGGGGGGATAAAACCTACGAGCAGTACGTC.

The V and J genes are TRBV5-4 and TRBJ1-6; possible D gene TRBD1, 5 bases. V was trimmed by 4 bases and J by 0 bases, leaving 11 bases between them. The V gene's germline CDR1 is SGHNT and CDR2 YYREEE (reference sequence). The CDR3 spans 16 residues. The CDR3 sequence is CASSQGSGSYNSPLHF. The CDR3 region has the DNA TGTGCCAGCAGCCAGGGTTCAGGCTCCTATAATTCACCCCTCCACTTT.

A word on this clone: At one boundary the junction diverges from the germline segment, which might be a read error. The genes are TRBV15 and TRBJ2-1; TRBD2 matches at 8 bases. CDR1 LNHNV and CDR2 YYDKDF come from the germline V gene (reference sequence). The CDR3 has 16 residues. The CDR3 sequence is CATTRWRGASYNEQFF. CDR3 nucleotide sequence: TGTGCCACCACCAGATGGCGGGGGGCTTCCTACAATGAGCAGTTCTTC.

V is TRBV7-6 and J is TRBJ2-5; 8 nucleotides line up with TRBD1. This CDR3 comprises 16 residues. Germline V gives CDR1 SGHVS, CDR2 FNYEAQ. Unmatched junction bases numbered 9, after V lost 1 base and J lost 5 bases. This chain's CDR3 is CASSLVGGQELETQYF. The CDR3 coding sequence is TGTGCCAGCAGCTTAGTCGGGGGACAGGAGTTGGAGACCCAGTACTTC.

Turning to this clone: The sample has other DNA sequences that encode this CDR3 too. The chain employs TRBV24-1 and TRBJ2-3; 8 nucleotides agree with TRBD1. CDR1 and CDR2 (germline): KGHDR, SFDVKD. The CDR3 totals 15 residues. V gave up 3 bases and J gave up 1 base; unmatched junction bases: 2. The CDR3 DNA follows: TGTGCCACCAGTGATCCGGGACAGGGCACAGATACGCAGTATTTT. Protein sequence: CATSDPGQGTDTQYF.

The V and J genes are TRBV27 and TRBJ2-7, with D tentatively TRBD1 (6 bases). There are 16 residues in the CDR3. CDR1 is MNHEY, CDR2 SMNVEV, per germline (reference sequence). The ends were cut back, 3 bases at V and 0 bases at J, with 15 bases in the middle. The CDR3 reads CASSFPRTGFSYEQYV. As DNA, the CDR3 is TGTGCCAGCAGTTTCCCCCGCACAGGGTTCTCCTACGAGCAGTACGTC.

This chain uses TRBV7-8 with TRBJ1-1, with D perhaps TRBD1 (5 bases). The CDR3 runs to 17 residues. The germline V and J ends were trimmed by 2 bases and 2 bases, with 18 bases remaining between them. Germline V gene lookup returns CDR1 SGHVS and CDR2 FQNEAQ. CDR3 protein: CASSLLGGAGANTEAFF. Written as DNA, the CDR3 is TGTGCCAGCAGCTTACTCGGTGGGGCAGGTGCTAACACTGAAGCTTTCTTT.